One T cell receptor (beta chain) is described in this entry. The assay was immunoSEQ multiplex PCR, and TCRdb's table has in-frame clones only and misses some. Among 79,000 or so clones listed, roughly 91% were seen once. The source of the sample is a study of technical replicates of blood from a handful of donors. The clonotype was recovered from a human donor in good health. Sample: T cells isolated from PBMCs.

CDR3: CASSLDGNQPQHF. CDR3 nucleotide sequence: TGCGCCAGCAGCTTGGACGGGAATCAGCCCCAGCATTTT. The chain uses TRBV5-1 and TRBJ1-5; unclear D gene. With 0 bases removed from V and 4 bases from J, the gap between germline ends came to 5 bases. The germline CDR1 and CDR2 sequences are SGHRS and YFSETQ. The CDR3 totals 13 residues.